The 19 T cell receptor beta chains in this list originate from one sample, sequenced in a study of Tregs in tolerant kidney transplant recipients. Clones were read by immunoSEQ multiplex PCR, and TCRdb kept only the in-frame ones, dropping some. The sample lists roughly 80,000 clones, around 90% occurring once. Related graft donors supplied nonmyeloablative bone marrow transplants, and mixed chimerism was transient. This specimen was CD4+ T cells from blood (PBMCs), taken 24 months after the transplant. The receptor set was obtained from a human patient who received a combined kidney and bone marrow transplant. The graft donor may account for some of the T cells.

This rearrangement joins TRBV27 to TRBJ1-5; D is ambiguous. The V gene's germline CDR1 is MNHEY and CDR2 SMNVEV (reference sequence). V was shortened by 5 bases and J by 0 bases, with 14 bases between the two germline ends. The CDR3 is 16 residues long. This chain's CDR3 is CASSTYPQASNQPQHF. The CDR3 DNA follows: TGTGCCAGCAGTACCTACCCTCAGGCTAGCAATCAGCCCCAGCATTTT.

The chain combines TRBV7-2 with TRBJ2-7; D is possibly TRBD1 (6 bases). The germline gives CDR1 SGHTA, CDR2 FQGNSA. Trimming shortened V by 5 bases and J by 7 bases, and 12 bases separated the two germline ends. This CDR3 contains 12 residues. CDR3 sequence reads: CASSPQRGEQYF. Written as DNA, the CDR3 is TGTGCCAGCAGCCCCCAAAGGGGGGAGCAGTACTTC.

This chain links TRBV4-3 with TRBJ2-2; 9 positions agree with TRBD2. Germline CDR1 LGHNA, CDR2 YSLEER. The CDR3 extends over 16 amino acids. V was clipped by 7 bases and J by 0 bases; unmatched bases: 6. CDR3 amino acids: CASTPLAGTNTGELFF. The CDR3 region has the DNA TGCGCCAGCACACCGCTAGCGGGGACGAACACCGGGGAGCTGTTTTTT.

Comments on this clone: Its ends do not fully match the called genes, so a read error is possible. V gene TRBV19 combines with J gene TRBJ1-6, with TRBD1 matching 10 bases. This CDR3 is 15 amino acids long. The germline V gene has CDR1 LNHDA and CDR2 SQIVND (reference sequence). CDR3 region: CASRRTGGNNSPLHF. CDR3 DNA sequence: TGTGCCAGTAGGAGGACAGGGGGGAATAATTCCCCCCTCCACTTT.

This chain links TRBV5-1 with TRBJ2-3; 8 bases align to TRBD2. The germline CDR1 and CDR2 sequences are SGHRS and YFSETQ. This CDR3 has 17 amino acids. V shed 3 bases, J shed 2 bases, and the junction held 11 bases outside the gene matches. The CDR3 region is CASSSQTSGGPTDTQYF. CDR3 DNA sequence: TGCGCCAGCAGCTCCCAAACAAGCGGGGGTCCCACAGATACGCAGTATTTT.

Note on this clone: One end of the junction fails to match germline, which may point to a read error. Other DNA variants within this sample encode the same CDR3. This chain joins TRBV5-5 and TRBJ1-6, with a weak D call TRBD1 (5 bases). This CDR3 spans 16 amino acids. Germline assignment: CDR1 SGHKS and CDR2 YYEKEE (reference sequence). DNA of the CDR3: TGTGCCAGCAGCCTCGGGGGGTTTCGGGATAATTCCCCCCTCCACTTT. Protein: CASSLGGFRDNSPLHF.

In regard to this clone: An end of the junction differs from the germline gene, which may be a read error. V and J are TRBV5-6 and TRBJ2-7; 11 bases are a match to TRBD2. There are 15 residues in the CDR3. Germline V CDR1 and CDR2: SGHDT, YYEEEE. The DNA of the CDR3 is TGTGCCAGCAGCTACAGGACTAGCGGGTACTACGGGCAGTACTTC. The encoded protein is CASSYRTSGYYGQYF.

The chain recombines TRBV7-9 with TRBJ2-1, with 11 bases fitting TRBD2. The CDR3 is 17 residues long. Germline V gene lookup returns CDR1 SEHNR and CDR2 FQNEAQ (reference sequence). V lost 5 bases to trimming and J lost 0 bases; unmatched junction nucleotides: 6. CDR3 region: CASSPRSGRVSYNEQFF. For the CDR3, the DNA is TGTGCCAGCAGCCCCCGTAGCGGGAGGGTCTCCTACAATGAGCAGTTCTTC.

The J gene is TRBJ2-1, the V gene TRBV11-3; D is perhaps TRBD1 (6 bases). The V end lost 2 bases, the J end lost 2 bases, and 10 bases lay between the germline ends. Germline lookup yields CDR1 SGHNT and CDR2 YENEEA. This CDR3 is built from 15 residues. The DNA for the CDR3 is TGTGCCAGCAGCTTAAGGAACAGGGCCTACAATGAGCAGTTCTTC. Translating it yields CASSLRNRAYNEQFF.

This chain uses TRBV5-1 with TRBJ1-1; 9 nucleotides match TRBD1. CDR1 is SGHRS, CDR2 YFSETQ, per germline. The CDR3 runs 18 residues. Losses at the gene ends were 4 bases for V and 3 bases for J; bases not matched to a gene: 16. The CDR3 DNA sequence: TGCGCCAGCAGCCTCCTGGCCGGACAGGGGACGGGGGACACTGAAGCTTTCTTT. Translating it yields CASSLLAGQGTGDTEAFF.

V gene TRBV7-2 combines with J gene TRBJ2-5; 7 bases map to TRBD2. TRBJ2-7 matches the DNA end more closely, so the J call is doubtful. This CDR3 contains 13 residues. Germline V CDR1 and CDR2: SGHTA, FQGNSA. For the CDR3, the DNA is TGTGCCAGCAGACTCGGCGGGGGATACGAGCAGTACTTC. Translating gives CASRLGGGYEQYF.

The rearrangement links TRBV18 to TRBJ2-1; TRBD2 matches at 9 bases. With V trimmed by 3 bases and J by 2 bases, 5 bases remained unmatched. The germline V gene encodes CDR1 KGHSH and CDR2 LQKENI. The CDR3 is made up of 16 amino acids. The CDR3 DNA reads as TGTGCCAGCTCACCTCTCCTAGCGGGGACCTACAATGAGCAGTTCTTC. This gives the protein CASSPLLAGTYNEQFF.

This chain links TRBV7-9 with TRBJ2-7; 8 bases agree with TRBD1. The CDR3 totals 19 residues. V was pared by 5 bases and J by 0 bases, with 18 bases of the junction left unmatched. The germline V gene encodes CDR1 SEHNR and CDR2 FQNEAQ (reference sequence). The CDR3 nucleotides read TGTGCCAGCAGCCCCCTTACCTTCCCGGGACAGGATTTCTCCTACGAGCAGTACTTC. This translates into CASSPLTFPGQDFSYEQYF.

The chain is built from TRBV5-1 and TRBJ2-3; 9 nucleotides align to TRBD1. After removal of 6 bases from V and 2 bases from J, the junction contained 4 bases not matched to a gene. This CDR3 is built from 14 residues. Germline V lookup: CDR1 SGHRS, CDR2 YFSETQ. CDR3 sequence: CASTGTGYTDTQYF. CDR3 in DNA: TGCGCCAGCACCGGGACAGGGTACACAGATACGCAGTATTTT.

This chain links TRBV6-5 with TRBJ1-6; 7 bases line up with TRBD1. From germline, CDR1 is MNHEY and CDR2 SVGAGI. CDR3 length: 14 residues. V trimming: 6 bases; J trimming: 5 bases; junction bases outside the gene matches: 4. The CDR3 region is CASSYRGNNSPLHF. Here the CDR3 DNA reads TGTGCCAGCAGCTACAGGGGCAATAATTCACCCCTCCACTTT.

This chain links TRBV11-3 with TRBJ2-3; 8 bases line up with TRBD2. V was clipped by 5 bases and J by 6 bases; unmatched bases: 7. The germline V gene encodes CDR1 SGHNT and CDR2 YENEEA. There are 14 residues in the CDR3. CDR3 bases: TGTGCCAGCAGCCACGGGAGGGCCTCCGATACGCAGTATTTT. This gives the protein CASSHGRASDTQYF. The full variable domain, in which reference TRBV11-3 and TRBJ2-3 provide the parts outside the CDR3, is EAGVVQSPRYKIIEKKQPVAFWCNPISGHNTLYWYLQNLGQGPELLIRYENEEAVDDSQLPKDRFSAERLKGVDSTLKIQPAELGDSAVYLCASSHGRASDTQYFGPGTRLTVL.

V is TRBV11-2 and J is TRBJ1-1; 7 bases are shared with TRBD1. The CDR3 consists of 16 residues. From germline, CDR1 is SGHAT and CDR2 FQNNGV. Unmatched junction bases numbered 5, after V lost 1 base and J lost 0 bases. The CDR3, as DNA: TGTGCCAGCAGCTTAGGGGGACAGAGATTGAACACTGAAGCTTTCTTT. It specifies CASSLGGQRLNTEAFF.

The chain uses TRBV5-8 and TRBJ2-3; 9 bases agree with TRBD1. CDR3 size: 15 residues. V shed 4 bases, J shed 5 bases, and the junction held 8 bases outside the gene matches. CDR1 is SGHTS, CDR2 YDEGEE, per germline. The CDR3 DNA is TGTGCCAGCAGCCTACAGGGGGCGCCTGAAGATACGCAGTATTTT. This encodes CASSLQGAPEDTQYF.

In its sample, this clone was seen once. This rearrangement joins TRBV11-2 to TRBJ2-7; 7 bases are shared with TRBD2. Trimming cost V 5 bases and J 5 bases; bases outside gene matches: 9. Germline assignment: CDR1 SGHAT and CDR2 FQNNGV. The CDR3 totals 14 residues. CDR3 sequence: CASSISGPGNEQYF. Written as DNA, the CDR3 is TGTGCCAGCAGCATTAGCGGGCCCGGGAACGAGCAGTACTTC.